This T cell receptor beta chain derives from a study of neoadjuvant anti-PD-1 for oral cavity cancer. Sequencing used immunoSEQ multiplex PCR; TCRdb keeps in-frame clones, though not all of them. Of 15,000 or so clones listed, roughly three fifths are singletons. The V end lost 5 bases, the J end lost 7 bases, and 21 bases lay between the germline ends. Germline CDR1 is SGHVS and CDR2 is FQNEAQ. The CDR3 contains 15 residues. The material sequenced was PBMCs, taken before nivolumab (anti-PD-1) treatment. The sequence was obtained from a person between 40 and 85 years old with oral cavity squamous cell carcinoma. The chain is built from TRBV7-8 and TRBJ2-7; D may be TRBD1 (6 bases). DNA for the CDR3: TGTGCCAGCAGCAAAAGAACCACAGGGTTGAGAGAGCAGTACTTC. It encodes CASSKRTTGLREQYF.